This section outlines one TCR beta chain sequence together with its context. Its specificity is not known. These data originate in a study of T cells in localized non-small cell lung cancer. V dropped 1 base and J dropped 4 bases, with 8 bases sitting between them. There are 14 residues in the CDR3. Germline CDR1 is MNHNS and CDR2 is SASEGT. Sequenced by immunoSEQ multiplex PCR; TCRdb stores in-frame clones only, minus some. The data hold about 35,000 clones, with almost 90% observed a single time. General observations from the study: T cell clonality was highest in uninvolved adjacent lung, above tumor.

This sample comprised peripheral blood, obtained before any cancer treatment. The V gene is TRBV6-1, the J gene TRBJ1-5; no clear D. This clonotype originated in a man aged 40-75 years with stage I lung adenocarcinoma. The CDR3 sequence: CASSEGSGNQPQHF. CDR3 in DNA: TGTGCCAGCAGTGAAGGGTCGGGGAATCAGCCCCAGCATTTT.